Sequencing of this T cell receptor (beta chain) was carried out in a study of early T cells in non-severe SARS-CoV-2 infection. Study in general: Unsorted whole-blood RNA was sequenced in bulk, leaving chains unpaired.

This clonotype was detected ten times or more. Its matching antigen is unknown. The protocol attached unique molecular identifiers to individual cDNA molecules. TCRdb redid the calling of the 5' RACE reads with MiXCR, one entry per CDR3 protein. The sample holds fewer than 75,000 distinct CDR3 sequences, around 21% seen once. Study-level results: Missing private and CD4 specificities, VDJdb matching favored anti-spike CD8 responses.

CDR3 length: 13 amino acids. V lost 6 bases to trimming and J lost 5 bases, with 16 bases between them. Germline V lookup: CDR1 DFQATT, CDR2 SNEGSKA (reference sequence). The clonotype comes from an adult who was a healthcare worker with PCR-confirmed SARS-CoV-2 infection or an uninfected control (not recorded which). The chain recombines TRBV20-1 with TRBJ1-2, with D perhaps TRBD1 (6 bases). The sample in question was whole blood, obtained at baseline. In DNA form, the CDR3 reads TGCAGTGCCGCAGGAAGGGACACATATGGCTACACCTTC. Its protein is CSAAGRDTYGYTF.